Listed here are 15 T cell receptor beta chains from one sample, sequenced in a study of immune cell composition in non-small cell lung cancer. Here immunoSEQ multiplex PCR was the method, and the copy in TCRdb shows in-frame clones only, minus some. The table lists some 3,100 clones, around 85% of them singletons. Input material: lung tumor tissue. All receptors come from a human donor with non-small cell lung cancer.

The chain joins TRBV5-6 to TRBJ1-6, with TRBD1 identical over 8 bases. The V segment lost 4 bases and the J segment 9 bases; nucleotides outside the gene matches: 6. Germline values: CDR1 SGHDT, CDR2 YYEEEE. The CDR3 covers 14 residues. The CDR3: CASSPGTGGSPLHF. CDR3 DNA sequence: TGTGCCAGCAGCCCCGGGACAGGCGGTTCACCCCTCCACTTT.

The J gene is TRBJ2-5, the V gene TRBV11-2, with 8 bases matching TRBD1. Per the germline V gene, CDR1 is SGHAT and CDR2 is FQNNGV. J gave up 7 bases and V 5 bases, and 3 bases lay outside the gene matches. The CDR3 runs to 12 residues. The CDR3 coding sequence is TGTGCCAGCAGCATTGACAGGGGGACCCAGTACTTC. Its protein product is CASSIDRGTQYF.

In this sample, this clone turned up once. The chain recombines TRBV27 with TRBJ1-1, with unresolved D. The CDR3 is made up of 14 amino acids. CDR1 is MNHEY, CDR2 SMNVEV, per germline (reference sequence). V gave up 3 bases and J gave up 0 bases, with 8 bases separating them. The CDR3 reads CASSFRPVNTEAFF. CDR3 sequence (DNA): TGTGCCAGCAGTTTCAGGCCGGTGAACACTGAAGCTTTCTTT.

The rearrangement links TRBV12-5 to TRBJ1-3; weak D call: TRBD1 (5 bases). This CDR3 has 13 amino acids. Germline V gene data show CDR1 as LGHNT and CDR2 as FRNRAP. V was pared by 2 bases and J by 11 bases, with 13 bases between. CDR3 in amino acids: CASGLPTQGSIYF. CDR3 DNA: TGTGCTAGTGGTTTGCCAACCCAGGGTTCCATATATTTT.

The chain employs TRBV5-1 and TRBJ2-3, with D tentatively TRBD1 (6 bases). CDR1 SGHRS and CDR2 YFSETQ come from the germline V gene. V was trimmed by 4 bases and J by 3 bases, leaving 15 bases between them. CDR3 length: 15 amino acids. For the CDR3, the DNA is TGCGCCAGCAGCCCCGAGGGGGTCGGAACAGATACGCAGTATTTT. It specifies CASSPEGVGTDTQYF.

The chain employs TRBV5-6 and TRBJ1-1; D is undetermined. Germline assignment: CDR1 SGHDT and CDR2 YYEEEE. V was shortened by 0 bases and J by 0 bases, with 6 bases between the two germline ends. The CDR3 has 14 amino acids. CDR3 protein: CASSLVSVNTEAFF. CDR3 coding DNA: TGTGCCAGCAGCTTGGTATCGGTGAACACTGAAGCTTTCTTT.

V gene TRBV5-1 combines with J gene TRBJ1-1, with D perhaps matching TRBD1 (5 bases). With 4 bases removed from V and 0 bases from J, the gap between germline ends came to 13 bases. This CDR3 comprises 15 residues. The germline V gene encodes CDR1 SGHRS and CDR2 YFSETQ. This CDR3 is CASSLLGVMNTEAFF. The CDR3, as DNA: TGCGCCAGCAGCCTCCTAGGGGTGATGAACACTGAAGCTTTCTTT.

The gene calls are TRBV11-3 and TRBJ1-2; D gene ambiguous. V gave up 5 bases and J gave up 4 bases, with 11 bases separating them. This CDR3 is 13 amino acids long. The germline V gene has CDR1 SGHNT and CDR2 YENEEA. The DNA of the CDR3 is TGTGCCAGCAGCAACTCGCACGGCTATGGCTACACCTTC. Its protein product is CASSNSHGYGYTF.

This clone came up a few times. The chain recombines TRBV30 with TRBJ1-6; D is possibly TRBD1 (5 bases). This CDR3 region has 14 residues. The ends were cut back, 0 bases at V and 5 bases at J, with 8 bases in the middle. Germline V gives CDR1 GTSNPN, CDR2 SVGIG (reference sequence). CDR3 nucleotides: TGTGCCTGGAGTGTCAAAGGGGATAATTCACCCCTCCACTTT. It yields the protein CAWSVKGDNSPLHF.

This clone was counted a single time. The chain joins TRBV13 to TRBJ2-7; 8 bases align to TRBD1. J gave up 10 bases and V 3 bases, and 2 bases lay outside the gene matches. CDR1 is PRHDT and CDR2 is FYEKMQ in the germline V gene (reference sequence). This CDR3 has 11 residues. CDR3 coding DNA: TGTGCCAGCAGCTTCGGACAGGGACAGTACTTC. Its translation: CASSFGQGQYF.

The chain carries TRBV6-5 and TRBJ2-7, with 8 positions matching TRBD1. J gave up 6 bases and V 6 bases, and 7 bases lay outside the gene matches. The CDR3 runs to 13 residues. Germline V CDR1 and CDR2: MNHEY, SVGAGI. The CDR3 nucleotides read TGTGCCAGCAGAGCCCGGACAGGGTTCGAGCAGTACTTC. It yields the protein CASRARTGFEQYF.

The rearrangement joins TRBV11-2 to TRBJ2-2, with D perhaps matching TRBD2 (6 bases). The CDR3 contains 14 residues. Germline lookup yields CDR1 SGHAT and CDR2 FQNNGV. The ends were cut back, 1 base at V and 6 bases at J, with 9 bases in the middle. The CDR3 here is CASSLVPGAGELFF. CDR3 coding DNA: TGTGCCAGCAGCTTAGTACCGGGAGCCGGGGAGCTGTTTTTT.

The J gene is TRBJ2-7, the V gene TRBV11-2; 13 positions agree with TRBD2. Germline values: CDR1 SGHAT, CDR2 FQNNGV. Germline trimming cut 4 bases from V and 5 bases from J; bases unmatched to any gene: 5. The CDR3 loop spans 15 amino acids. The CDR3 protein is CASSSRTSGGNEQYF. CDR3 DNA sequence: TGTGCCAGCAGCTCCCGGACTAGCGGGGGAAACGAGCAGTACTTC. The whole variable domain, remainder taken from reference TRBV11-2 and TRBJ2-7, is EAGVAQSPRYKIIEKRQSVAFWCNPISGHATLYWYQQILGQGPKLLIQFQNNGVVDDSQLPKDRFSAERLKGVDSTLKIQPAKLEDSAVYLCASSSRTSGGNEQYFGPGTRLTVT.

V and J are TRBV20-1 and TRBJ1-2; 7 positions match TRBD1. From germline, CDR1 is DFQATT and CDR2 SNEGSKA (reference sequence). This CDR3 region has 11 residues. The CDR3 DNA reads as TGCATGGCGACAGGGAACTATGGCTACACCTTC. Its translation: CMATGNYGYTF.

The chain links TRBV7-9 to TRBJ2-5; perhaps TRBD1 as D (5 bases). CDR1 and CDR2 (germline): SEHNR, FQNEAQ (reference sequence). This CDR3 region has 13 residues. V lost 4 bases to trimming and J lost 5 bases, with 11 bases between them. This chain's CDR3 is CASSSLGRETQYF. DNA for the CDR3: TGTGCCAGCAGCTCTTTGGGGCGGGAGACCCAGTACTTC.